Listed below are T cell receptor beta chains from one sample, sequenced in a study of T cell responses to AZD1222 COVID-19 vaccine. TCRdb's table, derived via immunoSEQ multiplex PCR, lists solely in-frame clones and lacks some. The sample includes some 120,000 clones, about 90% of them seen just once. Sequenced here: peripheral blood, sampled on day 0 of MenACWY control vaccination. These receptors were obtained from an adult in good health. The CDR3 runs from the conserved cysteine through the conserved F or W.

TRBV15	TRBJ2-7	CATSRKREGDGEQYF
TRBV5-1	TRBJ1-3	CASSLPEGRGTIYF
TRBV9	TRBJ1-2	CASSVGGISRGYTF
TRBV10-3	TRBJ1-2	CAISESGGSLRDGYTF
TRBV30	TRBJ2-7	CAWSLGQIYEQYF
TRBV15	TRBJ1-6	CATSRARRSPLHF
TRBV18	TRBJ2-5	CASSVDRGRETQYF
TRBV28	TRBJ2-7	CASSLFGLSYEQYF
TRBV13	TRBJ1-2	CASSAGAFNYGYTF
TRBV6-5	TRBJ2-7	CASRKLGQISYEQYF
TRBV5-1	TRBJ1-1	CASSLGTLNTEAFF
TRBV2	TRBJ1-1	CASSEWTSNTEAFF
TRBV6-1	TRBJ2-1	CASSGQARTLYNEQFF
TRBV5-1	TRBJ1-3	CASSNDGHSGNTIYF
TRBV5-1	TRBJ1-1	CASSALQGGFAFF
TRBV5-4	TRBJ1-1	CASSRPGQGELTEAFF
TRBV10-2	TRBJ2-7	CASSENTNYEQYF
TRBV6-5	TRBJ1-2	CASTAYMGLSYGYTF
TRBV7-8	TRBJ1-4	CASSNGRFNEKLFF
TRBV24-1	TRBJ2-3	CATSEVTGSTDTQYF
TRBV19	TRBJ2-7	CASSIGLGTPADEQYF
TRBV11-2	TRBJ2-5	CASSLGRRTEETQYF
TRBV5-1	TRBJ2-5	CASRVSGPIQETQYF
TRBV30	TRBJ1-1	CAWSVPGGKPTEAFF
TRBV2	TRBJ2-7	CASRFRDGTYEQYF
TRBV7-9	TRBJ1-6	CASSHGTGGHSSYNSPLHF
TRBV27	TRBJ2-2	CASRGGLAGYTGELFF
TRBV6-5	TRBJ2-7	CASALRDLTYEQYF
TRBV6-5	TRBJ1-4	CASSTGLANEKLFF
TRBV7-7	TRBJ2-5	CASSLGLAGAGETQYF